Shown below are 16 T cell receptor beta chains from a single sample sequenced in a study of monozygotic twins with inflammatory bowel disease. TCRdb re-called the 5' RACE reads and catalogs CDR3 proteins one per entry, DNA excluded. The sample has around 190,000 distinct CDR3 sequences. Sequenced: blood. These receptors were collected from a human donor with ulcerative colitis or Crohn's disease, or a healthy co-twin of an affected twin (not recorded which).

V gene TRBV19 combines with J gene TRBJ1-1; with no DNA, the TCRdb D assignment of TRBD1 cannot be verified. CDR1 and CDR2 (germline): LNHDA, SQIVND (reference sequence). The CDR3 totals 14 residues. CDR3 loop: CASSPLRGNTEAFF.

The V call is TRBV24-1, the J call TRBJ2-3; TCRdb gives TRBD1 as the D gene, but with no DNA this cannot be confirmed. Germline CDR1 KGHDR, CDR2 SFDVKD. CDR3 length: 16 amino acids. The CDR3 region is CATSDLQYGGLDTQYF.

This chain links TRBV4-1 with TRBJ2-7; the D call from TCRdb, TRBD1, cannot be confirmed without DNA. Germline CDR1 and CDR2: MGHRA and YSYEKL. The CDR3 loop spans 17 amino acids. Here the CDR3 reads CASSHPFPIRGPYEQYF.

The chain couples TRBV6-6 to TRBJ2-2; TCRdb names TRBD2, which stays unverified in the absence of DNA. The CDR3 sequence is 14 residues long. The germline CDR1 and CDR2 sequences are MNHNY and SVGAGI (reference sequence). CDR3 region: CASSSRTATGELFF.

The gene calls are TRBV7-9 and TRBJ2-3; checking the TCRdb D call of TRBD2 is not possible without DNA. The germline gives CDR1 SEHNR, CDR2 FQNEAQ (reference sequence). The CDR3 has 15 residues. CDR3 in amino acids: CASSLGSSGMDTQYF. The variable domain in full, completed from reference TRBV7-9 and TRBJ2-3, reads DTGVSQNPRHKITKRGQNVTFRCDPISEHNRLYWYRQTLGQGPEFLTYFQNEAQLEKSRLLSDRFSAERPKGSFSTLEIQRTEQGDSAMYLCASSLGSSGMDTQYFGPGTRLTVL.

The rearrangement uses TRBV5-1 and TRBJ2-3; TCRdb names TRBD2, which stays unverified in the absence of DNA. The length of the CDR3 is 17 residues. Germline loops: CDR1 SGHRS, CDR2 YFSETQ. This CDR3 is CASSLASGGPGTDTQYF.

V gene TRBV6-5 combines with J gene TRBJ2-3; TCRdb's assignment of TRBD1 cannot be checked, as there is no DNA. The CDR3 is made up of 18 amino acids. Germline lookup yields CDR1 MNHEY and CDR2 SVGAGI. CDR3 loop: CASSYDPSGVRATDTQYF.

The V gene is TRBV7-2, the J gene TRBJ1-6. Germline V CDR1 and CDR2: SGHTA, FQGNSA. The CDR3 spans 15 residues. CDR3 sequence reads: CASSLGSGDNSPLHF.

This chain uses TRBV6-5 with TRBJ1-4; TCRdb's D call, TRBD1, is unchecked because there is no DNA. Germline CDR1 is MNHEY and CDR2 is SVGAGI. This CDR3 has 15 amino acids. The CDR3 here is CASSYSSVGGLKLFF.

This chain connects TRBV20-1 to TRBJ1-2; TCRdb proposes TRBD1, but this gene call is untestable without DNA. Germline V gene sequence: CDR1 DFQATT, CDR2 SNEGSKA (reference sequence). CDR3 length equals 14 residues. The CDR3 region is CSARSPGYRGGYTF.

V gene TRBV5-6 combines with J gene TRBJ1-1. CDR3 length: 14 amino acids. Germline CDR1 SGHDT, CDR2 YYEEEE. This chain's CDR3 is CASSLLGKNTEAFF.

CDR3 region: CASSPFWDVVGGELFF. The genes are TRBV5-1 and TRBJ2-2; TCRdb selects TRBD1, and the lack of DNA leaves this call unchecked. The CDR3 contains 16 residues. Germline V gene lookup returns CDR1 SGHRS and CDR2 YFSETQ.

The chain uses TRBV5-1 and TRBJ2-1; with no DNA, the TCRdb D assignment of TRBD1 cannot be verified. The germline CDR1 and CDR2 sequences are SGHRS and YFSETQ. The length of the CDR3 is 14 residues. The CDR3 protein is CASSYQGGPEEQFF. The variable domain in full, completed from reference TRBV5-1 and TRBJ2-1, reads KAGVTQTPRYLIKTRGQQVTLSCSPISGHRSVSWYQQTPGQGLQFLFEYFSETQRNKGNFPGRFSGRQFSNSRSEMNVSTLELGDSALYLCASSYQGGPEEQFFGPGTRLTVL.

This rearrangement joins TRBV15 to TRBJ1-5; with no DNA, the TCRdb D assignment of TRBD1 cannot be verified. The germline V gene encodes CDR1 LNHNV and CDR2 YYDKDF (reference sequence). The CDR3 totals 14 residues. CDR3 residues: CATSGAGYGQPQHF.

This rearrangement joins TRBV5-1 to TRBJ2-1; TCRdb designates TRBD1, a call that cannot be tested without DNA. Germline CDR1 SGHRS, CDR2 YFSETQ. This CDR3 has 16 amino acids. This CDR3 is CASSLGDRGSYNEQFF.

This rearrangement joins TRBV4-1 to TRBJ1-2; the D call from TCRdb, TRBD1, cannot be confirmed without DNA. Germline V gives CDR1 MGHRA, CDR2 YSYEKL. The CDR3 spans 16 residues. CDR3 region: CASSRGLSPLPYGYTF.